Shown below are 3 T cell receptor beta chains from a single sample sequenced in a study of regulatory T cells in long-lasting Graves disease. Construction of TCR beta libraries relied on iRepertoire HTBI primers and on Arm-PCR targeting CDR3 regions. TCRdb re-called the multiplex PCR reads through MiXCR, storing one row per CDR3 protein. The sample lists about 400,000 distinct CDR3 sequences, around 20% occurring once. The sample's time point: persistent/refractory GD, antithyroid drugs over 5 years with positive TRAb. Isolated PBMC RNA provided the starting material for the TCR library. The sequencing here drew on peripheral blood mononuclear cells (PBMCs), taken when the disease was refractory, from a patient treated with antithyroid drugs. The receptor set was obtained from a female donor with Graves disease.

Ten or more counts support this clonotype. The chain combines TRBV2 with TRBJ2-7; D assignment may be TRBD1 or TRBD2 (5 bases each). This CDR3 is built from 13 residues. The V end was cut by 6 bases, the J end by 0 bases, with 9 bases between. Germline-derived CDR1 and CDR2 are SNHLY and FYNNEI. DNA of the CDR3: TGTGCCAGCAGGGGACGGAACTCCTACGAGCAGTACTTC. Amino acids: CASRGRNSYEQYF. Complete variable domain (other parts from reference TRBV2 and TRBJ2-7): EPEVTQTPSHQVTQMGQEVILRCVPISNHLYFYWYRQILGQKVEFLVSFYNNEISEKSEIFDDQFSVERPDGSNFTLKIRSTKLEDSAMYFCASRGRNSYEQYFGPGTRLTVT.

The CDR3 reads CASSPTSINEQFF. In DNA form, the CDR3 reads TGTGCCAGCTCACCGACTAGTATCAATGAGCAGTTCTTC. The V gene is TRBV18, the J gene TRBJ2-1; maybe TRBD2 (6 bases). V lost 3 bases to trimming and J lost 6 bases, with 9 bases between them. The CDR3 extends over 13 amino acids. The germline V gene encodes CDR1 KGHSH and CDR2 LQKENI. Full variable domain (remainder filled in from reference TRBV18 and TRBJ2-1): NAGVMQNPRHLVRRRGQEARLRCSPMKGHSHVYWYRQLPEEGLKFMVYLQKENIIDESGMPKERFSAEFPKEGPSILRIQQVVRGDSAAYFCASSPTSINEQFFGPGTRLTVL.

The rearrangement joins TRBV19 to TRBJ2-2; no definite D call. CDR1 and CDR2 (germline): LNHDA, SQIVND (reference sequence). CDR3 length: 15 amino acids. Trimming shortened V by 7 bases and J by 6 bases, and 18 bases separated the two germline ends. The CDR3 DNA reads TGTGCCAGTACTCTCCTTCCCGCGGCTTCCGGGGAGCTGTTTTTT. Translated: CASTLLPAASGELFF.